This T cell receptor beta chain was recorded in a study of control samples from healthy donors and cancer patients. The CDR3 consists of 13 residues. Germline V CDR1 and CDR2: SGHTA, FQGTGA. Deletions cut 2 bases from V and 9 bases from J, with 11 bases between. Generated by immunoSEQ multiplex PCR, the TCRdb table keeps only in-frame clones and is missing some. The repertoire includes more than 140,000 clones, approximately 94% of them detected once, and roughly 13% sits in the top ten. This sequence joins TRBV7-3 and TRBJ2-1, with a tentative D call TRBD2 (6 bases). The sequence was collected from a man aged 35 to 55 in good health. The sample taken for sequencing was blood. CDR3 region: CASSLGGPGEQFF. The DNA for the CDR3 is TGTGCCAGCAGCTTAGGAGGGCCGGGTGAGCAGTTCTTC.